This T cell receptor (beta chain) was sequenced for a study of shared clonotypes between healthy human individuals. Whole-study context: Plates per donor: three CD4 naive, three CD4 memory, two CD8 naive, one CD8 memory.

In the original workflow: Owing to the provision of junction-only sequences devoid of quality scores by immunoSEQ, filtering differed. Clones were read by immunoSEQ multiplex PCR, and TCRdb kept only the in-frame ones, dropping some. D and trimming come from the DNA, and the V and J calls and clone size come from that table. Found here are around 2.5 million clones, approximately 94% of them singletons; the top ten hold roughly 0.36%. Study outcomes and limitations: Limitation of the genetic and exposure-history diversity represented came from the few donors.

In germline, CDR1 is LNHDA, CDR2 SQIVND (reference sequence). The V gene end was trimmed by 5 bases and the J gene end by 2 bases; junction bases not matched to a gene: 8. This CDR3 region has 16 residues. CD4+ cells underwent separation, giving CD45RA+ naive and CD45RA-negative memory subsets. In regard to this clone: Its target is unknown.

This sequence joins TRBV19 and TRBJ1-5; 8 nucleotides align to TRBD1. The TCR originated in a young man in good health. Some clones in this sample may be carry-over from other donors' samples. The sequenced sample was naive CD4+ T cells from PBMCs. Sample subset: CD45RA+ positively selected. As DNA, the CDR3 is TGTGCCAGTAGTCATACAGGGGGTAGGGGCAATCAGCCCCAGCATTTT. Its translation is CASSHTGGRGNQPQHF.